These T cell receptor beta chains were read from a single sample in a study of shared clonotypes between healthy human individuals. Sequencing used immunoSEQ multiplex PCR; TCRdb keeps in-frame clones, though not all of them. The sample has a few million clones, around 93% seen once. The sequenced material came from naive CD8+ T cells from PBMCs. The receptors stem from a young man in good health. Some clones in this sample may be carry-over from other donors' samples. The CDR3 runs from the conserved cysteine through the conserved F or W. D genes are given only for firm matches. Clone size is stated in some rows and not others, as once, few, many or a class when expanded.

size	V	D	J	CDR3	DNA
-	TRBV27	-	TRBJ2-7	CASSLFQLAHEQYF	TGTGCCAGCAGTTTATTTCAACTAGCTCACGAGCAGTACTTC
-	TRBV7-6	-	TRBJ2-7	CASSAGTLPYEQYF	TGTGCCAGCAGCGCCGGGACCTTACCCTACGAGCAGTACTTC
once	TRBV7-9	TRBD1	TRBJ2-7	CASSSPGQGAQDEQYF	TGTGCCAGCAGCTCCCCGGGACAGGGGGCTCAGGACGAGCAGTACTTC
-	TRBV4-3	TRBD2	TRBJ2-7	CASSWGLAGTETPEQYF	TGCGCCAGCAGCTGGGGACTAGCGGGAACTGAAACCCCCGAGCAGTACTTC
-	TRBV7-8	-	TRBJ2-2	CASSPLGANTGELFF	TGTGCCAGCAGCCCCTTAGGGGCGAACACCGGGGAGCTGTTTTTT
-	TRBV16	-	TRBJ2-1	CASSQEVAGFSNEQFF	TGTGCCAGCAGCCAAGAGGTTGCGGGTTTCTCCAATGAGCAGTTCTTC
once	TRBV9	TRBD2	TRBJ2-3	CASSVGGTSGSSYTQYF	TGTGCCAGCAGCGTAGGAGGGACTAGCGGGAGCTCCTATACGCAGTATTTT
-	TRBV27	-	TRBJ1-2	CASSFQRNTYGYTF	TGTGCCAGCAGTTTTCAGAGAAATACCTATGGCTACACCTTC
-	TRBV7-3	-	TRBJ2-1	CASSLSLANEQFF	TGTGCCAGCAGCTTATCCCTAGCCAATGAGCAGTTCTTC
-	TRBV30	-	TRBJ1-1	CAWGTGVNTEAFF	TGTGCCTGGGGCACTGGGGTGAACACTGAAGCTTTCTTT
-	TRBV5-6	TRBD1	TRBJ2-2	CASSWRDRGKTGELFF	TGTGCCAGCAGCTGGAGGGACAGGGGAAAAACCGGGGAGCTGTTTTTT
-	TRBV9	TRBD2	TRBJ2-1	CASSVSSGRPPYNEQFF	TGTGCCAGCAGCGTGTCTAGCGGGAGACCCCCCTACAATGAGCAGTTCTTC
once	TRBV7-9	-	TRBJ1-1	CASSLPWTGNTEAFF	TGTGCCAGCAGCTTACCTTGGACTGGGAACACTGAAGCTTTCTTT
-	TRBV18	TRBD1	TRBJ1-1	CASSPNKGAKNTEAFF	TGTGCCAGCTCACCCAATAAGGGGGCCAAGAACACTGAAGCTTTCTTT
-	TRBV6-5	TRBD1	TRBJ2-7	CASSYFRGPYEQYF	TGTGCCAGCAGTTACTTTAGGGGGCCCTACGAGCAGTACTTC
-	TRBV15	TRBD1	TRBJ2-7	CATSSRDSYLEQYF	TGTGCCACCAGCAGCCGGGACAGTTACCTCGAGCAGTACTTC
once	TRBV11-1	-	TRBJ1-1	CASSLAKDRNSEAFF	TGTGCCAGCAGCTTAGCGAAGGACAGAAACAGTGAAGCTTTCTTT
-	TRBV10-3	TRBD1	TRBJ2-1	CAISLGTGRYNEQFF	TGTGCCATCAGCCTTGGGACAGGGAGATACAATGAGCAGTTCTTC
few	TRBV9	-	TRBJ2-1	CASSPNNEQFF	TGTGCCAGCAGCCCTAACAATGAGCAGTTCTTC
once	TRBV5-6	TRBD2	TRBJ2-2	CASSFLAGGPDGELFF	TGTGCCAGCAGCTTCTTAGCGGGAGGGCCGGACGGGGAGCTGTTTTTT
-	TRBV7-6	-	TRBJ2-5	CASSLIWGVKETQYF	TGTGCCAGCAGCTTGATCTGGGGGGTGAAAGAGACCCAGTACTTC
-	TRBV28	TRBD1	TRBJ2-7	CASSPPQTGREQYF	TGTGCCAGCAGTCCCCCCCAGACAGGGAGAGAGCAGTACTTC
few	TRBV10-1	-	TRBJ2-1	CASSEVLNNEQFF	TGCGCCAGCAGTGAGGTACTAAACAATGAGCAGTTCTTC
-	TRBV27	-	TRBJ2-7	CASSLIANTYEQYF	TGTGCCAGCAGTTTAATTGCTAACACCTACGAGCAGTACTTC
-	TRBV7-2	-	TRBJ2-1	CASSPRLEGEQFF	TGTGCCAGCAGCCCGAGACTAGAGGGTGAGCAGTTCTTC
-	TRBV23-1	-	TRBJ2-5	CASSQSRSRGEETQYF	TGCGCCAGCAGTCAATCTAGGTCCAGGGGAGAGGAGACCCAGTACTTC
-	TRBV29-1	TRBD2	TRBJ2-1	CSVDLAGGLRGNEQFF	TGCAGCGTTGATCTAGCGGGAGGGCTTAGAGGGAATGAGCAGTTCTTC
-	TRBV28	TRBD2	TRBJ2-3	CASSPPPSGRKIDTQYF	TGTGCCAGCAGCCCCCCGCCTAGCGGGAGGAAGATAGATACGCAGTATTTT
-	TRBV30	-	TRBJ1-2	CAWSAGATTSYGYTF	TGTGCCTGGAGTGCCGGGGCCACCACGAGCTATGGCTACACCTTC
-	TRBV5-8	TRBD1	TRBJ1-2	CASRRQGGGYTF	TGTGCCAGCAGACGGCAGGGGGGTGGCTACACCTTC
-	TRBV5-6	TRBD1	TRBJ1-1	CASSLGTGNTEAFF	TGTGCCAGCAGCTTGGGGACAGGAAACACTGAAGCTTTCTTT
-	TRBV28	-	TRBJ2-3	CASSPFRDADTQYF	TGTGCCAGCAGCCCCTTCCGGGATGCAGATACGCAGTATTTT
-	TRBV15	-	TRBJ1-4	CATSRVQGEDGNEKLFF	TGTGCCACCAGCAGAGTACAGGGAGAGGACGGTAATGAAAAACTGTTTTTT
-	TRBV10-3	-	TRBJ2-7	CAISEFGTAFYEQYF	TGTGCCATCAGTGAGTTCGGGACTGCTTTCTACGAGCAGTACTTC
-	TRBV9	-	TRBJ2-7	CASSARDGRTEQYF	TGTGCCAGCAGCGCCCGGGACGGACGCACCGAGCAGTACTTC